Described below is a single T cell receptor beta chain sequence and its context. What it binds is unknown. With V trimmed by 6 bases and J by 2 bases, 9 bases remained unmatched. The CDR3 runs 15 residues. CDR1 and CDR2 (germline): SGHRS, YFSETQ. These data come from a study of shared clonotypes between healthy human individuals. Across the whole study: Each donor's CD8 memory used one plate, CD8 naive two, each CD4 subset three.

Study outcomes and limitations: Lower generation probabilities were found for non-shared clonotypes than for those shared by all four donors.

Researchers ran the assay at a deep level. Methods used by the authors: Junction-only sequences without quality scores came from ImmunoSEQ, so filtering differed. Measured with immunoSEQ multiplex PCR; TCRdb has only the in-frame clones, and not every one. V and J calls and clone size are copied from that table; D and trimming were computed from the DNA. Of 1.5 million to 1.9 million clones in the sample, 95% to 99% were seen once. The origin of this receptor is a young man in good health. This chain uses TRBV5-1 with TRBJ2-5; 8 positions agree with TRBD2. What was sequenced was naive CD4+ T cells sorted from blood. Sample subset: CD45RA+ positively selected. The CDR3 region has the DNA TGCGCCAGCACCTTAGAGAGCGGGAGACAAGAGACCCAGTACTTC. Amino acids: CASTLESGRQETQYF.